This entry is about one T cell receptor beta chain. Its matching antigen is unknown. V gave up 1 base and J gave up 1 base, with 11 bases separating them. The CDR3 consists of 15 residues. The germline gives CDR1 SGHTS, CDR2 YDEGEE. This sample was taken from a study of OX40 agonist ivuxolimab in advanced cancers. Produced via immunoSEQ multiplex PCR; TCRdb's table is partial and in-frame only. The table includes some 79,000 clones, 80% to 95% detected once. Study conclusions and caveats: More expanded clones were found, on average, in CD8+ than in CD4+ T cells. Circulating CD4+ and CD8+ T cells showed clonal expansion by week 6 at 0.1 to 3.0 mg/kg.

Here the sequenced sample was CD4+ or CD8+ T cells sorted from blood, taken in a trial of the OX40 agonist ivuxolimab. The chain uses TRBV5-8 and TRBJ1-1; perhaps TRBD1 as D (5 bases). The TCR originated in an adult with an advanced solid tumor such as melanoma, head and neck, liver or kidney cancer. The CDR3 nucleotides are TGTGCCAGCAGCTTGCCCGGGACGGCGAACACTGAAGCTTTCTTT. Residues: CASSLPGTANTEAFF.